The 2 T cell receptor beta chains reported below all come from one sample, sequenced in a study of shared clonotypes between healthy human individuals (dated by TCRdb to the early 2020s). Libraries were made using the immunoSEQ multiplex PCR assay. TCRdb took over this immuneACCESS table, retaining in-frame rearrangements with V and J assigned. Such tables are incomplete; in checked studies, under half of the missing clones stem from an unresolved V gene, and the remainder is unexplained. This sample is represented by hundreds of thousands of clones; roughly four fifths of them were singletons. The top ten constitute 12% of the sample. Sample: PBMCs. The origin of the receptors is a woman between 35 and 50 years old in good health. Some clones in this sample may be carry-over from other donors' samples.

This clone has only a few counts. The gene calls are TRBV27 and TRBJ2-3; tentative D call: TRBD2 (5 bases). The CDR3 loop spans 15 amino acids. Trimming cost V 1 base and J 0 bases, with 8 bases left between them. Germline CDR1 reads MNHEY; CDR2 reads SMNVEV (reference sequence). The CDR3 sequence is CASSLWTGSTDTQYF. The CDR3 DNA reads TGTGCCAGCAGTTTATGGACTGGAAGCACAGATACGCAGTATTTT.

The V and J genes are TRBV10-1 and TRBJ2-3, with 7 bases matching TRBD1. Germline CDR1 and CDR2: WNHNN and SYGVQD (reference sequence). CDR3 length: 17 residues. V lost 6 bases to trimming and J lost 0 bases; unmatched junction nucleotides: 12. This CDR3 is CASSRDSSDTSTDTQYF. The CDR3, as DNA: TGCGCCAGCAGCCGGGACAGTAGCGATACTAGCACAGATACGCAGTATTTT.